The clone carrying this TCR beta chain was recorded at least ten times. Its antigen is as yet unknown. CDR3 length: 14 amino acids. Trimming removed 1 base from V and 9 bases from J, with 15 bases in between. Germline V gene lookup returns CDR1 SGHVS and CDR2 FQNEAQ. TCRdb re-called the reads through MiXCR, storing one row per CDR3 protein. The sample contains roughly 230,000 distinct CDR3 sequences, approximately 17% of which appear only once. These data belong to a study of T cell repertoires in cytomegalovirus infection. Looking at the study overall: CMV infection together with matching HLA type was indicated by public TCR beta signatures. The study's findings and limits: HLA-C-restricted CMV-specific TCR beta clonotypes prevailed in the ex vivo response.

The sequenced sample consisted of CD8+ T cells from PBMCs. The clonotype originates from a human donor in good health (CMV status not recorded). Some clones in this sample may be carry-over from other donors' samples. The chain joins TRBV7-8 to TRBJ2-5; D remains unclear. CDR3 amino acids: CASSLDATSPAQYF. For the CDR3, the DNA is TGTGCCAGCAGCTTAGACGCGACCAGTCCGGCCCAGTACTTC.